Sequencing of this T cell receptor beta chain was carried out in a study of cytomegalovirus exposure and HLA in healthy donors. Study conclusions and caveats: Most of the CMV-associated TCR beta chains (in a later analysis) appeared to be HLA-restricted. Later work associated more than 15,000 TCR beta sequences with HLA alleles at 0.05 false discovery rate. Reports credit the classifier with highly specific, highly sensitive diagnosis of cytomegalovirus status.

It was with 60 Vbeta and 13 Jbeta primers that the PCR ran. Generated by immunoSEQ multiplex PCR, the TCRdb table keeps only in-frame clones and is missing some. The sample yields 150,000 to 200,000 clones, around 78% seen once. To note about this clone: Its antigen is not known.

V was cut by 3 bases and J by 8 bases, with 13 bases left in between. The CDR3 has 14 amino acids. CDR1 and CDR2 from the germline V gene are MNHEY and SMNVEV (reference sequence). The clonotype originates from a female donor in good health and CMV-seronegative. V and J are TRBV27 and TRBJ1-4, with D perhaps matching TRBD1 (6 bases). The material sequenced was PBMCs. In DNA, the CDR3 is TGTGCCAGCAGTTTTTCCGGGACAAACGAAAAACTGTTTTTT. The encoded protein is CASSFSGTNEKLFF.